This TCR beta chain was found in a study of OX40 agonist ivuxolimab in advanced cancers. Looking at the study overall: Patients with hepatocellular carcinoma, melanoma, renal cell or head and neck cancer made up the dose-escalation patients. Patients were roughly 83% male with ages roughly 23 to 79, mean about 65.

Only in-frame clones appear in the TCRdb table, and some are missing; sequencing was by immunoSEQ multiplex PCR. This sample carries about 76,000 clones, roughly 85% of them seen once, and the ten largest clones take roughly 6%. Looked up from germline, CDR1 is KGHSH and CDR2 is LQKENI. Germline trimming cut 3 bases from V and 6 bases from J; bases unmatched to any gene: 5. The CDR3 runs 13 residues. V gene TRBV18 combines with J gene TRBJ2-7, with TRBD1 matching over 7 bases. The source was CD4+ or CD8+ T cells sorted from blood, collected in a trial of the OX40 agonist ivuxolimab. The clonotype comes from an adult with an advanced solid tumor such as melanoma, head and neck, liver or kidney cancer. The CDR3 bases are TGTGCCAGCTCACCCGACAGGGTCCGCGAGCAGTACTTC. Translating it yields CASSPDRVREQYF. The whole variable domain, filled in from reference TRBV18 and TRBJ2-7, reads NAGVMQNPRHLVRRRGQEARLRCSPMKGHSHVYWYRQLPEEGLKFMVYLQKENIIDESGMPKERFSAEFPKEGPSILRIQQVVRGDSAAYFCASSPDRVREQYFGPGTRLTVT.